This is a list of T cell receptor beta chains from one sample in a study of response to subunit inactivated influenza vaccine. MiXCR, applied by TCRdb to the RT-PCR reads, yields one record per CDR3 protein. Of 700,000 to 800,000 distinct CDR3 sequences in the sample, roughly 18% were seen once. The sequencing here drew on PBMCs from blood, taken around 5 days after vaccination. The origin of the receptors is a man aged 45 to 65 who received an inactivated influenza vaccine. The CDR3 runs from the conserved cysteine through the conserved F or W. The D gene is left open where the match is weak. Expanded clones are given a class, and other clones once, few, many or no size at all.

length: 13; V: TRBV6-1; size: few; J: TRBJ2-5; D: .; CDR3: CASSVTAQETQYF; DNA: TGTGCCAGCAGCGTGACAGCCCAAGAGACCCAGTACTTC
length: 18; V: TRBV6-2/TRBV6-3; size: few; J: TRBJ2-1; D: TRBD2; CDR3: CASSYLYSGGSPYNEQFF; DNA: TGTGCCAGCAGTTACTTGTATTCGGGAGGTTCGCCCTACAATGAGCAGTTCTTC
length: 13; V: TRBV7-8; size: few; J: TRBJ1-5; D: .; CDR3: CASSLALHQPQHF; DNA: TGTGCCAGCAGCCTGGCCCTCCATCAGCCCCAGCATTTT
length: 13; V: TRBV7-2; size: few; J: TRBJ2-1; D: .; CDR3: CASSFIARNEQFF; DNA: TGTGCCAGCAGCTTTATAGCCAGGAATGAGCAGTTCTTC
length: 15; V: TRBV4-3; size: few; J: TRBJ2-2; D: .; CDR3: CASSPRVSWTGELFF; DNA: TGCGCCAGCAGCCCCAGGGTTTCGTGGACCGGGGAGCTGTTTTTT
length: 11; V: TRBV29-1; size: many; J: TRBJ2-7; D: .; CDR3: CSVDSGYEQYF; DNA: TGCAGCGTGGACTCGGGCTACGAGCAGTACTTC
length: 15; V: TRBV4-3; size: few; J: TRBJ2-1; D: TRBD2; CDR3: CASSQEGGPYNEQFF; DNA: TGCGCCAGCAGCCAAGAGGGAGGGCCCTACAATGAGCAGTTCTTC
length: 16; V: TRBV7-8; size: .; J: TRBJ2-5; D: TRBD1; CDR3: CASSLEDRLYQETQYF; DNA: TGTGCCAGCAGCTTAGAGGACAGGCTCTACCAAGAGACCCAGTACTTC
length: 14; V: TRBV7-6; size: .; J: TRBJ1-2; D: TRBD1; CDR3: CASSEGQGASGYTF; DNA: TGTGCCAGCAGCGAAGGACAGGGGGCTAGCGGCTACACCTTC
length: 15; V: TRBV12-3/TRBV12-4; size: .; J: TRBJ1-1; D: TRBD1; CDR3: CASSLYGQGITEAFF; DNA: TGTGCCAGCAGTTTATACGGACAGGGCATTACTGAAGCTTTCTTT
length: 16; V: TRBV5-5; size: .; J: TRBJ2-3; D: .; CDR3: CASSLGNHASTDTQYF; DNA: TGTGCCAGCAGCTTAGGGAACCATGCTAGCACAGATACGCAGTATTTT
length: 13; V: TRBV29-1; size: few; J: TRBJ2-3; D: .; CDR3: CSVKGLVTDTQYF; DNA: TGCAGCGTGAAGGGGTTGGTCACAGATACGCAGTATTTT
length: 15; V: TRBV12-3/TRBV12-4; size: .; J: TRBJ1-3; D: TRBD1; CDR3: CASSPMGTGQNTIYF; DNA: TGTGCCAGCAGTCCAATGGGGACAGGGCAAAACACCATATATTTT
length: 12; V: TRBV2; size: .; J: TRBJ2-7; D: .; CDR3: CASRQEGGEQYF; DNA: TGTGCCAGCAGACAGGAGGGGGGCGAGCAGTACTTC
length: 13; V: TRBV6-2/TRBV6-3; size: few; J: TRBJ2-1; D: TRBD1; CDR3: CASSGQEYNEQFF; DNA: TGTGCCAGCTCAGGACAGGAATACAATGAGCAGTTCTTC
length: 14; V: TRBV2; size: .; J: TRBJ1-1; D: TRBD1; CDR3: CASSTDRGSTEAFF; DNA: TGTGCCAGCAGTACCGACAGGGGCAGCACTGAAGCTTTCTTT
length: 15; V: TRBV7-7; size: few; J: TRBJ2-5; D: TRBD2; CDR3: CASSWRAGATETQYF; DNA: TGTGCTAGCAGCTGGAGAGCGGGGGCAACGGAGACCCAGTACTTC
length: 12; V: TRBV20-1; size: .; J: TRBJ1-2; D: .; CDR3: CSAREANYGYTF; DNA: TGCAGTGCTAGAGAGGCTAACTATGGCTACACCTTC
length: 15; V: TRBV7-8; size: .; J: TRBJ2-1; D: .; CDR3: CASTWGGNSGNEQFF; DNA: TGTGCCAGCACTTGGGGGGGCAATTCGGGCAATGAGCAGTTCTTC
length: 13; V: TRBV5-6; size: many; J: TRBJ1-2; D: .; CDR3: CASSHRDNYGYTF; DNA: TGTGCCAGCAGCCACAGAGATAACTATGGCTACACCTTC
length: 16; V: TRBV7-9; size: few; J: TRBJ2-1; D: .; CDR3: CASSPRRVTIGNEQFF; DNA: TGTGCCAGCAGCCCCCGCCGCGTCACCATTGGCAATGAGCAGTTCTTC
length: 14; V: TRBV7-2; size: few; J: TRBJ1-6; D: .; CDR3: CASSQAREGTPLHF; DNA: TGTGCCAGCAGCCAGGCCCGGGAGGGGACACCCCTCCACTTT
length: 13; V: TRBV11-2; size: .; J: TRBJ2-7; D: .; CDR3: CASSFTRAYEQYF; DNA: TGTGCCAGCAGCTTTACTAGGGCCTACGAGCAGTACTTC
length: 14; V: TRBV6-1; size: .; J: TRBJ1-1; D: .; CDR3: CASSARTANTEAFF; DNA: TGTGCCAGCAGTGCTAGGACAGCGAACACTGAAGCTTTCTTT
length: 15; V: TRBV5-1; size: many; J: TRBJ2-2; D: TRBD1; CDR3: CASNLRTGYTGELFF; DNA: TGCGCCAGCAACCTACGGACAGGGTACACCGGGGAGCTGTTTTTT
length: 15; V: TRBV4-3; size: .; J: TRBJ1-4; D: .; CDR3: CASSQDYGDNEKLFF; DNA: TGCGCCAGCAGCCAAGACTACGGAGATAATGAAAAACTGTTTTTT
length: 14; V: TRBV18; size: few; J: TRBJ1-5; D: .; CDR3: CASSPLGVNQPQHF; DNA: TGTGCCAGCTCACCATTAGGGGTTAATCAGCCCCAGCATTTT
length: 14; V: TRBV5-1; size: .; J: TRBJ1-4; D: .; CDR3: CASSPQGVQEKLFF; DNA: TGCGCCAGCAGCCCACAGGGAGTTCAAGAAAAACTGTTTTTT
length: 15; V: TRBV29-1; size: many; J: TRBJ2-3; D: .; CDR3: CSVERAGVAADTQYF; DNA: TGCAGCGTTGAGAGGGCCGGGGTGGCGGCAGATACGCAGTATTTT
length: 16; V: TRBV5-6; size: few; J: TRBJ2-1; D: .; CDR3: CASSFGASSSYNEQFF; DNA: TGTGCCAGCAGCTTTGGGGCCTCCAGCTCCTACAATGAGCAGTTCTTC
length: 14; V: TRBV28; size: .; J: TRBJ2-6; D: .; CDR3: CASSRSTGANVLTF; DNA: TGTGCCAGCAGTAGGAGTACCGGGGCCAACGTCCTGACTTTC
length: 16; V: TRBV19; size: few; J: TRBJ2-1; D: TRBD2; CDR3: CASSITPGLGLNEQFF; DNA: TGTGCCAGTAGTATTACACCGGGACTAGGACTCAATGAGCAGTTCTTC
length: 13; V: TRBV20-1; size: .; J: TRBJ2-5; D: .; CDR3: CSASPLGGETQYF; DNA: TGCAGTGCTAGCCCTTTGGGGGGAGAGACCCAGTACTTC
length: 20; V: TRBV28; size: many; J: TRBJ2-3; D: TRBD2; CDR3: CASSANLPGLAAGRVDTQYF; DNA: TGTGCCAGCAGTGCCAACCTACCGGGACTAGCGGCCGGACGGGTAGATACGCAGTATTTT
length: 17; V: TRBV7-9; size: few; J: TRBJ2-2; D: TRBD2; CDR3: CASSSTLAGVNTGELFF; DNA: TGTGCCAGCAGCTCAACCCTAGCGGGAGTGAACACCGGGGAGCTGTTTTTT
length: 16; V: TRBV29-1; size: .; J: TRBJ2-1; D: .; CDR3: CSADGGPGGSYNEQFF; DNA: TGCAGCGCCGATGGGGGACCCGGCGGGTCCTACAATGAGCAGTTCTTC
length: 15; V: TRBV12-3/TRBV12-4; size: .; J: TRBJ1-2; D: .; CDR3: CASSFGGGAGYGYTF; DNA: TGTGCCAGCAGTTTCGGGGGCGGGGCGGGCTATGGCTACACCTTC
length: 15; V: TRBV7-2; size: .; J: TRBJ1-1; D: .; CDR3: CASSLGGDRSTEAFF; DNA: TGTGCCAGCAGCTTAGGTGGGGATCGGAGCACTGAAGCTTTCTTT
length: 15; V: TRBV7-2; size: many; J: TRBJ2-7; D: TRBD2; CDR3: CASSFGLAGRYEQYF; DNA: TGTGCCAGCAGCTTTGGACTAGCGGGACGATACGAGCAGTACTTC
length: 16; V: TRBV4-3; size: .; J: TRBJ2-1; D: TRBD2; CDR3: CASSDYSGRVYNEQFF; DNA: TGCGCCAGCAGCGATTATAGCGGGAGGGTCTACAATGAGCAGTTCTTC
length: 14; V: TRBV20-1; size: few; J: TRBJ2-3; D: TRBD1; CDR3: CSARRQGVLDTQYF; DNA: TGCAGTGCGCGGCGACAGGGGGTGTTAGATACGCAGTATTTT
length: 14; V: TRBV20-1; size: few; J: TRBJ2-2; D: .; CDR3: CSARTGPGAGELFF; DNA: TGCAGTGCTCGAACCGGACCGGGGGCCGGGGAGCTGTTTTTT
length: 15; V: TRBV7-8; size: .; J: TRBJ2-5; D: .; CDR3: CASSLEGPGKETQYF; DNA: TGTGCCAGCAGCTTAGAGGGGCCGGGTAAAGAGACCCAGTACTTC
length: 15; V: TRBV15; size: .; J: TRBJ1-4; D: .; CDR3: CATSRDSGGSEKLFF; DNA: TGTGCCACCAGCAGAGATTCGGGAGGGAGTGAAAAACTGTTTTTT
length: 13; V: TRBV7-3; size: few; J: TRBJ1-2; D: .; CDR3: CASSPDGSYGYTF; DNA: TGTGCCAGCAGCCCGGACGGATCCTATGGCTACACCTTC
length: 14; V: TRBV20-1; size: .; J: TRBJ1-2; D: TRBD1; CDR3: CSARDPQGAKGYTF; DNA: TGCAGTGCTAGAGATCCCCAGGGGGCGAAAGGCTACACCTTC